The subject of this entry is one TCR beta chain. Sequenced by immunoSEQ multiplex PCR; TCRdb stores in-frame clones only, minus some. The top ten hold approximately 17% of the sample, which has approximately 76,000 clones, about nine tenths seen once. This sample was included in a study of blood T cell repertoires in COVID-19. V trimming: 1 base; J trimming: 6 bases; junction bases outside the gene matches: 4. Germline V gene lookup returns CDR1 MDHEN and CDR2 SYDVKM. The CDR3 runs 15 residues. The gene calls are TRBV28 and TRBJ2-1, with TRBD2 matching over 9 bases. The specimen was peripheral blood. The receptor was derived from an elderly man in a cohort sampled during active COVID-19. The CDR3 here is CASSLSGSGGNEQFF. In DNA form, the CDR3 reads TGTGCCAGCAGTTTATCCGGTAGCGGGGGCAATGAGCAGTTCTTC.